Listed below are T cell receptor beta chains from one sample, sequenced in a study of beta chain features in type 1 diabetes. Clones were read by immunoSEQ multiplex PCR, and TCRdb kept only the in-frame ones, dropping some. This repertoire shows some 640,000 clones, around 15% found once; its top ten account for 0.035% to 0.045%. The sample was naive CD4+ T cells from blood. These receptors came from a man in his late teens or twenties with type 1 diabetes. CDR3s leave out the opening cysteine and the closing phenylalanine or tryptophan. The order of the fields is J gene, V gene, CDR3 protein.

J: TRBJ1-5
V: TRBV4-2
CDR3: ASSQGGGNPGPQH

J: TRBJ2-5
V: TRBV28
CDR3: ASSPGQGETQY

J: TRBJ2-1
V: TRBV30
CDR3: AWKKGLRLGDEQF

J: TRBJ1-1
V: TRBV11-2
CDR3: ASSPHERDTEAF

J: TRBJ2-7
V: TRBV7-9
CDR3: ASSLTRADEQY

J: TRBJ1-1
V: TRBV28
CDR3: ASSPNYPGRDTEAF

J: -
V: TRBV30
CDR3: ASEREQGFYEQY

J: TRBJ2-1
V: TRBV13
CDR3: ASSLNSRGGSYNEQF

J: TRBJ1-1
V: TRBV7-3
CDR3: ASSPRQGSTEAF

J: TRBJ2-3
V: TRBV29-1
CDR3: SVSAGGPDTQY

J: TRBJ2-2
V: TRBV28
CDR3: ASSFGGVNTGELF

J: TRBJ2-1
V: TRBV9
CDR3: ASSPAPAGASYNEQF

J: TRBJ2-5
V: TRBV5-1
CDR3: ASSLGGSTGGFGETQY

J: TRBJ2-1
V: TRBV30
CDR3: AWSTIQIYNEQF

J: TRBJ1-1
V: TRBV29-1
CDR3: SHVLVSRQTEAF

J: TRBJ2-2
V: TRBV20-1
CDR3: SARAPGELF

J: TRBJ1-2
V: TRBV10-3
CDR3: AISESISRQSYGYT

J: TRBJ2-3
V: TRBV7-9
CDR3: ASSLVGTDTQY

J: TRBJ2-3
V: TRBV7-2
CDR3: ASSLVAGLTDTQY

J: TRBJ2-3
V: TRBV5-1
CDR3: ASSRWTRTGTDTQY

J: TRBJ1-6
V: TRBV30
CDR3: AWSVEKFPLH

J: TRBJ2-7
V: TRBV1
CDR3: TSSQDNYEQY

J: TRBJ2-3
V: TRBV5-1
CDR3: ASSLATRTDTQY

J: TRBJ2-1
V: TRBV30
CDR3: AWSVGGTYNEQF

J: TRBJ2-3
V: TRBV7-2
CDR3: ASLREAKDTQY

J: TRBJ2-7
V: TRBV7-8
CDR3: ASSLREGHEQY

J: TRBJ2-6
V: TRBV28
CDR3: ASCVGANVLT

J: TRBJ1-1
V: TRBV27
CDR3: ASNFNGDTEAF

J: TRBJ1-5
V: TRBV10-3
CDR3: AISELRAENQPQH

J: TRBJ2-1
V: TRBV7-2
CDR3: ASSPTGPYSYNEQF

J: TRBJ2-5
V: TRBV7-2
CDR3: ASSLDRGRETQY

J: TRBJ1-5
V: TRBV27
CDR3: ASSFASAGNQPQH

J: TRBJ1-1
V: TRBV7-9
CDR3: ASTLSSPEAF

J: TRBJ1-5
V: TRBV9
CDR3: ASSLEGKGNQPQH

J: TRBJ1-1
V: TRBV25-1
CDR3: ASSEFRAPTEAF

J: TRBJ2-3
V: TRBV30
CDR3: AWRLTGTTDTQY

J: TRBJ1-3
V: TRBV28
CDR3: ASSLLPDRVGNTIY

J: TRBJ2-1
V: TRBV30
CDR3: AWSLAGGRYNEQF

J: TRBJ1-2
V: TRBV6-5
CDR3: ASRRTSPSGGYT

J: TRBJ2-2
V: TRBV5-1
CDR3: ASSPPERGGTGELF

J: TRBJ2-3
V: TRBV28
CDR3: ASSRGTSGLTDTQY

J: TRBJ1-1
V: TRBV30
CDR3: AWSATKEAF

J: TRBJ1-4
V: TRBV19
CDR3: ASSRNEKLF

J: TRBJ1-2
V: TRBV5-6
CDR3: ASSESGGGYT